Included here is one T cell receptor beta chain sequence, with context. The data originate from a study of blood T cell repertoires in COVID-19. Turning to the study itself: Material from acute and convalescent COVID-19 was sourced from the United States, Italy and Spain. From T cells, B-cell-depleted T cells, or PBMCs came the material, which was cDNA or gDNA.

In the authors' workflow: Reference gene primer amplification yielded estimated nucleated cell counts. The method was immunoSEQ multiplex PCR; TCRdb's version includes in-frame clones alone and lacks a portion of them. V and J calls and clone size follow that table, whereas D and trimming were derived from the DNA. This table holds about 82,000 clones, roughly 78% found once. V shed 1 base and J shed 3 bases, with 16 bases lying between them. This CDR3 is 16 amino acids long. The germline gives CDR1 SGHDN, CDR2 FVKESK. Seattle patient enrollment occurred during active infection, with longitudinal follow-up thereafter.

Sequences were obtained from peripheral blood. The chain uses TRBV14 and TRBJ2-7; D remains unclear. This clonotype was obtained from a man aged 55 to 70 with COVID-19, enrolled during active disease. CDR3 loop: CASSQAGSRLLYEQYF. CDR3 sequence (DNA): TGTGCCAGCAGCCAAGCCGGGTCCCGCCTACTCTACGAGCAGTACTTC.